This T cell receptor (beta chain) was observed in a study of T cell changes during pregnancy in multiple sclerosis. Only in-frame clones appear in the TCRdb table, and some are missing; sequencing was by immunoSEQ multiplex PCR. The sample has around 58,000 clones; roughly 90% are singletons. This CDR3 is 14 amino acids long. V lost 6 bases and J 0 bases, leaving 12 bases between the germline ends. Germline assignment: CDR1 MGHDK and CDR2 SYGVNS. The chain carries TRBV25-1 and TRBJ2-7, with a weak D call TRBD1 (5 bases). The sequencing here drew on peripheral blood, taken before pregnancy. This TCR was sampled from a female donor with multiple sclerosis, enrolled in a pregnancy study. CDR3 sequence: CASSDDSLSYEQYF. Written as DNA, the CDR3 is TGTGCCAGCAGCGACGACAGCCTCTCCTACGAGCAGTACTTC.